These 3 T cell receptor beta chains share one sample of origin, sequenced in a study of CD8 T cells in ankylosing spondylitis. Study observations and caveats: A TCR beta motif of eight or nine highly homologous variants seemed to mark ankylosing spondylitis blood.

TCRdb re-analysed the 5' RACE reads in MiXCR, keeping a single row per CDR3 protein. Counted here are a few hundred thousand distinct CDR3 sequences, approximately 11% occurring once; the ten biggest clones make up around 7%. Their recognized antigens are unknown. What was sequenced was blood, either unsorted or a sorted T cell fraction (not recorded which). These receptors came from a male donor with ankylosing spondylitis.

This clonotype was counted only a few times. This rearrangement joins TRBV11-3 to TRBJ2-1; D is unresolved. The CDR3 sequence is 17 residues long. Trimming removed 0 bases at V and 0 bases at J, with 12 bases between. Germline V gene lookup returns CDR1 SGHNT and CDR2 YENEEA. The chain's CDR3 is CASSLEPFKSSYNEQFF. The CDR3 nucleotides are TGTGCCAGCAGCTTAGAACCGTTTAAAAGCTCCTACAATGAGCAGTTCTTC.

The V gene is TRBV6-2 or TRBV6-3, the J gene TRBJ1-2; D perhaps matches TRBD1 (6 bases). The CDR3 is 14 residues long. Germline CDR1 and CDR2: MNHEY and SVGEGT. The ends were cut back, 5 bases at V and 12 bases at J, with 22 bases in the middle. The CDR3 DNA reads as TGTGCCAGCAGTCACATCGACAGGCCTATCGTCGACACCTTC. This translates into CASSHIDRPIVDTF.

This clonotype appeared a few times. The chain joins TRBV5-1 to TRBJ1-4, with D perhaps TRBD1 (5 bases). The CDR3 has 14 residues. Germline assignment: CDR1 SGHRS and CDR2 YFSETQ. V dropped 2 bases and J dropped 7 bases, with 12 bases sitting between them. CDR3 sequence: CASSFAGSREKLFF. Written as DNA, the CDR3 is TGCGCCAGCAGCTTTGCAGGGTCGCGTGAAAAACTGTTTTTT.